This entry lists 24 T cell receptor beta chains sequenced from one sample in a study of T cell responses to AZD1222 COVID-19 vaccine. Data came from immunoSEQ multiplex PCR; TCRdb stores just in-frame clones and leaves some out. The table lists tens of thousands of clones, around 90% of them singletons, with roughly 1.3% in the top ten. The input for sequencing was peripheral blood, taken on day 0 of AZD1222 vaccination. Receptor source: an adult in good health.

CDR3 region: CASSQRGPGQGNTEAFF. DNA of the CDR3: TGCGCCAGCAGCCAAAGGGGCCCCGGACAGGGGAATACTGAAGCTTTCTTT. V usage is TRBV4-3 and J usage is TRBJ1-1, with TRBD1 matching 9 bases. V gave up 2 bases and J gave up 5 bases; unmatched junction bases: 12. This CDR3 is 17 amino acids long. Germline V gene lookup returns CDR1 LGHNA and CDR2 YSLEER.

This chain connects TRBV5-4 to TRBJ1-1; no clear D. The CDR3 runs to 12 residues. Trimming stripped 2 bases from V and 4 bases from J, with 6 bases between. Germline CDR1 reads SGHNT; CDR2 reads YYREEE (reference sequence). The CDR3 here is CASSFDITEAFF. The DNA of the CDR3 is TGTGCCAGCAGCTTTGACATCACTGAAGCTTTCTTT.

V is TRBV19 and J is TRBJ2-1, with D possibly being TRBD2 (7 bases). CDR1 and CDR2 (germline): LNHDA, SQIVND (reference sequence). V gave up 3 bases and J gave up 6 bases, with 21 bases separating them. CDR3 size: 17 residues. CDR3: CASSISGGQLGVNEQFF. The DNA of the CDR3 is TGTGCCAGTAGTATTTCGGGAGGACAGCTCGGCGTCAATGAGCAGTTCTTC.

The count of this clone is one. The chain joins TRBV28 to TRBJ2-7, with 10 positions matching TRBD1. This CDR3 spans 15 amino acids. The trim removed 5 bases at V and 4 bases at J, leaving 8 bases unmatched. Germline V lookup: CDR1 MDHEN, CDR2 SYDVKM. Written as DNA, the CDR3 is TGTGCCAGCAGTCCCGGGACAGGGGATGCTTACGAGCAGTACTTC. This gives the protein CASSPGTGDAYEQYF.

CDR3 nucleotides: TGCGCCAGCAGCCAAGATCCGGGTAGCGGACACCGCAATGAGCAGTTCTTC. Translation: CASSQDPGSGHRNEQFF. The chain combines TRBV4-1 with TRBJ2-1; weak D call: TRBD2 (6 bases). The germline V gene has CDR1 MGHRA and CDR2 YSYEKL. The CDR3 contains 17 residues. V lost 0 bases to trimming and J lost 6 bases, with 18 bases between them.

The table lists this clone with a count of one. The chain links TRBV9 to TRBJ2-1, with D possibly matching TRBD2 (7 bases). The CDR3 extends over 16 amino acids. Germline values: CDR1 SGDLS, CDR2 YYNGEE. V gave up 4 bases and J gave up 8 bases, with 22 bases separating them. The CDR3 is CASSFWGRERGDEQFF. DNA of the CDR3: TGTGCCAGCAGCTTCTGGGGGCGGGAGCGAGGGGATGAGCAGTTCTTC.

The V call is TRBV6-4, the J call TRBJ1-3, with 7 nucleotides matching TRBD1. CDR3 size: 16 residues. V was clipped by 4 bases and J by 1 base; unmatched bases: 7. CDR1 and CDR2 (germline): MRHNA, SNTAGT. CDR3 in amino acids: CASSAPQGGSGNTIYF. The CDR3 DNA reads as TGTGCCAGCAGTGCACCCCAGGGGGGGTCTGGAAACACCATATATTTT.

This chain uses TRBV28 with TRBJ2-1, with TRBD2 matching 12 bases. V was clipped by 3 bases and J by 8 bases; unmatched bases: 5. The germline CDR1 and CDR2 sequences are MDHEN and SYDVKM. CDR3 size: 15 residues. The chain's CDR3 is CASSFSSGRVHEQFF. The CDR3 DNA is TGTGCCAGCAGTTTCTCTAGCGGGAGGGTCCATGAGCAGTTCTTC. Using reference TRBV28 and TRBJ2-1 for the parts outside the CDR3, the full variable domain is DVKVTQSSRYLVKRTGEKVFLECVQDMDHENMFWYRQDPGLGLRLIYFSYDVKMKEKGDIPEGYSVSREKKERFSLILESASTNQTSMYLCASSFSSGRVHEQFFGPGTRLTVL.

This sequence joins TRBV7-2 and TRBJ1-1; D is unresolved. The V gene lost 1 base and the J gene lost 1 base, with 7 bases spanning the gap. This CDR3 comprises 14 residues. Germline V gene sequence: CDR1 SGHTA, CDR2 FQGNSA. CDR3: CASSLDPGNTEAFF. The CDR3 region has the DNA TGTGCCAGCAGCTTAGATCCGGGGAACACTGAAGCTTTCTTT.

The genes are TRBV30 and TRBJ2-1; the match to TRBD2 covers 12 bases. This CDR3 has 14 residues. The V segment lost 3 bases and the J segment 7 bases; nucleotides outside the gene matches: 4. The germline CDR1 and CDR2 sequences are GTSNPN and SVGIG (reference sequence). CDR3 coding DNA: TGTGCCTGGAGCAGACTAGCGGGAGCAAATGAGCAGTTCTTC. This sequence encodes CAWSRLAGANEQFF.

The chain carries TRBV5-4 and TRBJ2-1; 9 bases align to TRBD2. V lost 4 bases and J lost 2; bases outside the gene matches: 16. The CDR3 is made up of 19 amino acids. The germline gives CDR1 SGHNT, CDR2 YYREEE (reference sequence). This CDR3 reads CASSHPPGVAGETYNEQFF. CDR3 DNA: TGTGCCAGCAGCCACCCGCCGGGGGTAGCGGGGGAAACCTACAATGAGCAGTTCTTC.

This clone is a singleton in its sample. The chain joins TRBV3-1 (or the pseudogene TRBV3-2) to TRBJ1-2; 9 bases fit TRBD1. The germline gives CDR1 LGHDT, CDR2 YNNKEL (reference sequence). This CDR3 spans 14 amino acids. V lost 4 bases and J lost 7; bases outside the gene matches: 7. CDR3 sequence reads: CASSRPGQGGGYTF. The CDR3 nucleotides read TGTGCCAGCAGCCGCCCGGGACAGGGAGGTGGCTACACCTTC.

The gene calls are TRBV5-1 and TRBJ2-7; D may match TRBD1 or TRBD2 (5 bases each). The CDR3 length is 15 residues. CDR1 SGHRS and CDR2 YFSETQ come from the germline V gene. V shed 5 bases and J shed 0 bases, with 15 bases lying between them. The CDR3 spells CASSRGDGYSYEQYF. CDR3 in DNA: TGCGCCAGCAGTCGGGGCGACGGCTACTCCTACGAGCAGTACTTC.

This clone has a single count. V is TRBV5-4 and J is TRBJ1-3; D ambiguous. Germline CDR1 and CDR2: SGHNT and YYREEE (reference sequence). This CDR3 region has 14 residues. Trimming took off 4 bases at V and 0 bases at J, with 8 bases between the two ends. Here the CDR3 DNA reads TGTGCCAGCAGCCCGACAATCTCTGGAAACACCATATATTTT. Translating gives CASSPTISGNTIYF.

This clone was seen a single time. The chain uses TRBV7-8 and TRBJ1-5; D gene ambiguous. CDR1 is SGHVS and CDR2 is FQNEAQ in the germline V gene. The length of the CDR3 is 13 residues. V was shortened by 1 base and J by 5 bases, with 6 bases between the two germline ends. CDR3 region: CASSLVDDQPQHF. CDR3 sequence (DNA): TGTGCCAGCAGCTTAGTGGATGATCAGCCCCAGCATTTT.

The chain joins TRBV2 to TRBJ1-4; no clear D gene. CDR1 SNHLY and CDR2 FYNNEI come from the germline V gene. Trimming left V 7 bases short and J 4 bases short, with 10 bases between. The CDR3 length is 13 residues. This chain's CDR3 is CASTQDLNEKLFF. The CDR3 DNA reads TGTGCCAGCACTCAGGACCTTAATGAAAAACTGTTTTTT. The whole variable domain, filled in from reference TRBV2 and TRBJ1-4, reads EPEVTQTPSHQVTQMGQEVILRCVPISNHLYFYWYRQILGQKVEFLVSFYNNEISEKSEIFDDQFSVERPDGSNFTLKIRSTKLEDSAMYFCASTQDLNEKLFFGSGTQLSVL.

In DNA form, the CDR3 reads TGTGCCTGGAGCTTTACAGGCCTGAATAACTATGGCTACACCTTC. As protein: CAWSFTGLNNYGYTF. The chain uses TRBV30 and TRBJ1-2, with D possibly being TRBD1 (5 bases). The germline V and J ends were trimmed by 3 bases and 1 base, with 15 bases remaining between them. This CDR3 is built from 15 residues. Looked up from germline, CDR1 is GTSNPN and CDR2 is SVGIG (reference sequence).

The rearrangement joins TRBV19 to TRBJ1-1; no clear D. The V end lost 6 bases, the J end lost 2 bases, and 10 bases lay between the germline ends. The V gene's germline CDR1 is LNHDA and CDR2 SQIVND (reference sequence). CDR3 length: 13 residues. CDR3 sequence (DNA): TGTGCCAGTAGCCTCGAGTTCAACACTGAAGCTTTCTTT. It translates to CASSLEFNTEAFF. Supplemented by reference TRBV19 and TRBJ1-1, the full variable domain reads DGGITQSPKYLFRKEGQNVTLSCEQNLNHDAMYWYRQDPGQGLRLIYYSQIVNDFQKGDIAEGYSVSREKKESFPLTVTSAQKNPTAFYLCASSLEFNTEAFFGQGTRLTVV.

The chain joins TRBV4-2 to TRBJ2-3; 11 nucleotides agree with TRBD2. CDR3 length: 19 amino acids. Germline V gives CDR1 LGHNA, CDR2 YNFKEQ. V was pared by 0 bases and J by 6 bases, with 14 bases of the junction left unmatched. In DNA, the CDR3 is TGTGCCAGCAGCCAAGATCGGGGGGCTAGCGGGAGGAGGAGTGATACGCAGTATTTT. Protein product: CASSQDRGASGRRSDTQYF.

The genes are TRBV25-1 and TRBJ2-7; TRBD1 matches at 11 bases. Looked up from germline, CDR1 is MGHDK and CDR2 is SYGVNS. V trimming: 3 bases; J trimming: 7 bases; junction bases outside the gene matches: 8. CDR3 length: 15 amino acids. CDR3 in amino acids: CASSEIGQGAKEQYF. The CDR3 DNA follows: TGTGCCAGCAGTGAGATAGGACAGGGGGCGAAGGAGCAGTACTTC.

The chain carries TRBV28 and TRBJ1-2; D gene unclear. The CDR3 contains 15 residues. The V end was cut by 3 bases, the J end by 0 bases, with 11 bases between. Germline V lookup: CDR1 MDHEN, CDR2 SYDVKM. CDR3 DNA: TGTGCCAGCAGTTTCGATCAGTTTACTAACTATGGCTACACCTTC. Translating it yields CASSFDQFTNYGYTF.

This clone has only one observation. The V and J genes are TRBV28 and TRBJ1-6, with 8 bases fitting TRBD1. This CDR3 comprises 15 residues. The germline gives CDR1 MDHEN, CDR2 SYDVKM. Losses at the gene ends were 6 bases for V and 2 bases for J; bases not matched to a gene: 3. CDR3 DNA sequence: TGTGCCAGCAGGTTGACAGGGGCCTATAATTCACCCCTCCACTTT. It translates to CASRLTGAYNSPLHF.

This chain joins TRBV4-1 and TRBJ2-1; 8 bases map to TRBD2. This CDR3 contains 14 residues. V was clipped by 4 bases and J by 7 bases; unmatched bases: 6. The germline CDR1 and CDR2 sequences are MGHRA and YSYEKL. The CDR3: CASSPPGTRNEQFF. CDR3 DNA sequence: TGCGCCAGCAGCCCTCCCGGGACTAGAAATGAGCAGTTCTTC.

This chain uses TRBV25-1 with TRBJ2-1; 9 nucleotides match TRBD1. V shed 3 bases, J shed 6 bases, and the junction held 9 bases outside the gene matches. This CDR3 is 16 amino acids long. Per the germline V gene, CDR1 is MGHDK and CDR2 is SYGVNS. The CDR3 reads CASSDFGTGHSNEQFF. The DNA of the CDR3 is TGTGCCAGCAGTGATTTTGGGACAGGGCATTCCAATGAGCAGTTCTTC.